This entry features one TCR beta chain sequence. Original processing methods: Quantification of nucleated cells was approximated via reference gene primer amplification. Produced via immunoSEQ multiplex PCR; TCRdb's table is partial and in-frame only. The V and J calls and the clone size are those of that table, but D and trimming were determined from the DNA. The sample consists of more than 130,000 clones, about 86% of them appearing once. This entry belongs to a study of blood T cell repertoires in COVID-19. Study summary: The United States, Italy and Spain provided the acute and convalescent COVID-19 samples.

The specimen sequenced was peripheral blood. The clonotype comes from a woman between 40 and 55 years old with acute or convalescent COVID-19.

Here the CDR3 DNA reads TGTGCCAGTAGCCCGAGGGACTCAACTAATGAAAAACTGTTTTTT. Translating gives CASSPRDSTNEKLFF. The V call is TRBV19, the J call TRBJ1-4; maybe TRBD1 (5 bases). Trimming stripped 6 bases from V and 0 bases from J, with 11 bases between. Germline V gives CDR1 LNHDA, CDR2 SQIVND (reference sequence). CDR3 length: 15 amino acids.